Listed below are T cell receptor beta chains from one sample, sequenced in a study of Ad26.COV2.S vaccination and SARS-CoV-2 variants. Data came from immunoSEQ multiplex PCR; TCRdb stores just in-frame clones and leaves some out. There are more than 300,000 clones in the sample; 65% to 90% occur only once, and about 10% lies in the top ten. Here the sequenced sample was peripheral blood, taken in a trial of Ad26.COV2.S vaccine versus placebo. The receptors here all came from a person aged 18-60 years who received the Ad26.COV2.S COVID-19 vaccine or a placebo. CDR3s include the opening cysteine and the closing phenylalanine or tryptophan. Fields, in order: J gene, V gene, D gene, clone size, CDR3 DNA, CDR3 protein. A D gene is named only where the DNA matches it firmly. The size entry is marked missing in some rows and otherwise reads once, few, many or a size class.

j_call: TRBJ2-5
v_call: TRBV4-1
d_call: NA
clone_size: NA
cdr3_nt: TGCGCCAGCAGCCAAGGGGTACTAGAGACCCAGTACTTC
cdr3_aa: CASSQGVLETQYF

j_call: TRBJ1-2
v_call: TRBV4-3
d_call: NA
clone_size: NA
cdr3_nt: TGCGCCAGCAGCCAAGATGGAACAGCTACTAACTATGGCTACACCTTC
cdr3_aa: CASSQDGTATNYGYTF

j_call: TRBJ2-7
v_call: TRBV27
d_call: NA
clone_size: NA
cdr3_nt: TGTGCCAGCAGCCCCGGGGCATACTACGAGCAGTACTTC
cdr3_aa: CASSPGAYYEQYF

j_call: TRBJ2-5
v_call: TRBV3-1/TRBV3-2
d_call: TRBD2
clone_size: NA
cdr3_nt: TGTGCCAGCAGCCGTGACTCGGTGGGGGGGGAGACCCAGTACTTC
cdr3_aa: CASSRDSVGGETQYF

j_call: TRBJ2-7
v_call: TRBV29-1
d_call: NA
clone_size: NA
cdr3_nt: TGCAGCGTTGTTCGGACTGGGTCCTACGAGCAGTACTTC
cdr3_aa: CSVVRTGSYEQYF

j_call: TRBJ1-2
v_call: TRBV5-6
d_call: TRBD1
clone_size: few
cdr3_nt: TGTGCCAGCAGCCCCTCCGACAGGGAGGATGGCTACACCTTC
cdr3_aa: CASSPSDREDGYTF

j_call: TRBJ1-5
v_call: TRBV7-2
d_call: NA
clone_size: NA
cdr3_nt: TGTGCCAGCAGCCGGGTGGGAGGGAATCAGCCCCAGCATTTT
cdr3_aa: CASSRVGGNQPQHF

j_call: TRBJ1-2
v_call: TRBV11-2
d_call: NA
clone_size: NA
cdr3_nt: TGTGCCAGCAGCTCCCTCGGGAGGAACTATGGCTACACCTTC
cdr3_aa: CASSSLGRNYGYTF

j_call: TRBJ2-1
v_call: TRBV4-1
d_call: NA
clone_size: NA
cdr3_nt: TGCGCCAGCGCCGCGGGGACGGAGCCACAGGAGCAGTTCTTC
cdr3_aa: CASAAGTEPQEQFF

j_call: TRBJ2-2
v_call: TRBV28
d_call: NA
clone_size: NA
cdr3_nt: TGTGCCAGCAGTTTAAGCCGGCCGGGGACCGGGGAGCTGTTTTTT
cdr3_aa: CASSLSRPGTGELFF

j_call: TRBJ2-2
v_call: TRBV2
d_call: NA
clone_size: NA
cdr3_nt: TGTGCCAGCAGTGAACAATCCACCGGGGAGCTGTTTTTT
cdr3_aa: CASSEQSTGELFF

j_call: TRBJ2-5
v_call: TRBV7-9
d_call: NA
clone_size: NA
cdr3_nt: TGTGCCAGCACCCAAACCGGGGAGGACCTCCAAGAGACCCAGTACTTC
cdr3_aa: CASTQTGEDLQETQYF

j_call: TRBJ2-5
v_call: TRBV18
d_call: NA
clone_size: NA
cdr3_nt: TGTGCCAGCTCACCTCCTCCGGGGAGGAGGGAGACCCAGTACTTC
cdr3_aa: CASSPPPGRRETQYF

j_call: TRBJ1-1
v_call: TRBV28
d_call: NA
clone_size: NA
cdr3_nt: TGTGCCAGCAGTTTTGTCGTGAACACTGAAGCTTTCTTT
cdr3_aa: CASSFVVNTEAFF

j_call: TRBJ2-1
v_call: TRBV13
d_call: TRBD2
clone_size: NA
cdr3_nt: TGTGCCAGCGAGGTCGGGACTAGCAAGGGGCAGTTCTTC
cdr3_aa: CASEVGTSKGQFF

j_call: TRBJ2-1
v_call: TRBV14
d_call: TRBD2
clone_size: NA
cdr3_nt: TGTGCCAGCAGTCCCCTTACTAGCGGGGCCTACAATGAGCAGTTCTTC
cdr3_aa: CASSPLTSGAYNEQFF

j_call: TRBJ2-1
v_call: TRBV11-2
d_call: TRBD2
clone_size: NA
cdr3_nt: TGTGCCAGCAGCTTAACCCGCATGGGGGGGAATGAGCAGTTCTTC
cdr3_aa: CASSLTRMGGNEQFF

j_call: TRBJ2-2
v_call: TRBV28
d_call: NA
clone_size: NA
cdr3_nt: TGTGCCAGCAGTGTCGACACCACCGGGGAGCTGTTTTTT
cdr3_aa: CASSVDTTGELFF

j_call: TRBJ2-5
v_call: TRBV3-1/TRBV3-2
d_call: TRBD1
clone_size: NA
cdr3_nt: TGTGCCAGCAGCCACAGGGGACAGCTACTCCAAGAGACCCAGTACTTC
cdr3_aa: CASSHRGQLLQETQYF

j_call: TRBJ2-6
v_call: TRBV5-6
d_call: NA
clone_size: NA
cdr3_nt: TGTGCCAGCAGCTTGTCCGCGGTTGGAGGGGCCAACGTCCTGACTTTC
cdr3_aa: CASSLSAVGGANVLTF

j_call: TRBJ2-5
v_call: TRBV14
d_call: NA
clone_size: once
cdr3_nt: TGTGCCAGCAACCCAGCCGGAGGGGCGGGAGAGACCCAGTACTTC
cdr3_aa: CASNPAGGAGETQYF

j_call: TRBJ2-5
v_call: TRBV4-2
d_call: NA
clone_size: NA
cdr3_nt: TGTGCCAGCAGCCAAGGGGGCGCGGGGGCGGGAGAGACCCAGTACTTC
cdr3_aa: CASSQGGAGAGETQYF

j_call: TRBJ2-6
v_call: TRBV7-9
d_call: NA
clone_size: NA
cdr3_nt: TGTGCCAGCCAACAGGCTGGGGCCAACGTCCTGACTTTC
cdr3_aa: CASQQAGANVLTF

j_call: TRBJ1-4
v_call: TRBV4-1
d_call: NA
clone_size: NA
cdr3_nt: TGCGCCAGCAGCCAAGTGTATTCCACACAGGAGCCTACAAGGGAACTGTTTTTT
cdr3_aa: CASSQVYSTQEPTRELFF

j_call: TRBJ2-1
v_call: TRBV24-1
d_call: NA
clone_size: NA
cdr3_nt: TGTGCCACCAGTGATACCATGGGGTCGGTCAATTTCTTC
cdr3_aa: CATSDTMGSVNFF

j_call: TRBJ1-1
v_call: TRBV6-2/TRBV6-3
d_call: TRBD1
clone_size: NA
cdr3_nt: TGTGCCAGCAGTTACCTGACAGGGTTGGCTGAAGCTTTCTTT
cdr3_aa: CASSYLTGLAEAFF

j_call: TRBJ1-6
v_call: TRBV3-1/TRBV3-2
d_call: NA
clone_size: NA
cdr3_nt: TGTGCCAGCAGCCTCGGGGGGGTCTCACCCCTCCACTTT
cdr3_aa: CASSLGGVSPLHF

j_call: TRBJ2-1
v_call: TRBV30
d_call: TRBD2
clone_size: NA
cdr3_nt: TGTACACTAGCGGGAGACAATGAGCAGTTCTTC
cdr3_aa: CTLAGDNEQFF

j_call: TRBJ2-1
v_call: TRBV7-9
d_call: TRBD1
clone_size: NA
cdr3_nt: TGTGCCAGCAGCTCGACAGGGAGCTCCTACAATGAGCAGTTCTTC
cdr3_aa: CASSSTGSSYNEQFF

j_call: TRBJ1-3
v_call: TRBV12-3/TRBV12-4
d_call: NA
clone_size: few
cdr3_nt: TGTGCCAGCAGTCCCAGTAATCAAAACACCATATATTTT
cdr3_aa: CASSPSNQNTIYF

j_call: TRBJ1-2
v_call: TRBV4-1
d_call: NA
clone_size: NA
cdr3_nt: TGCGCCAGCAGCCAGGGGAACAGCTATGGCTACACCTTC
cdr3_aa: CASSQGNSYGYTF

j_call: TRBJ1-4
v_call: TRBV7-9
d_call: NA
clone_size: NA
cdr3_nt: TGTGCCAGCAGCCCACGGGAAGGGGCAGCCCGTAATGAAAAACTGTTTTTT
cdr3_aa: CASSPREGAARNEKLFF

j_call: TRBJ1-1
v_call: TRBV5-1
d_call: TRBD1
clone_size: NA
cdr3_nt: TGCGCCAGCAGCTGGGGTGGACAGGGGGCCTGGGTGAACACTGAAGCTTTCTTT
cdr3_aa: CASSWGGQGAWVNTEAFF

j_call: TRBJ2-1
v_call: TRBV19
d_call: TRBD2
clone_size: NA
cdr3_nt: TGTGCCAGTAGTATACGTCTAGCGGGAGGTGTGTACAATGAGCAGTTCTTC
cdr3_aa: CASSIRLAGGVYNEQFF

j_call: TRBJ1-6
v_call: TRBV14
d_call: NA
clone_size: NA
cdr3_nt: TGTGCCAGCAGGACCGGGATAACTAATTCACCCCTCCACTTT
cdr3_aa: CASRTGITNSPLHF

j_call: TRBJ2-1
v_call: TRBV7-2
d_call: NA
clone_size: NA
cdr3_nt: TGTGCCAGCAGCTTGCGGCAGACCAATGAGCAGTTCTTC
cdr3_aa: CASSLRQTNEQFF

j_call: TRBJ2-5
v_call: TRBV27
d_call: TRBD2
clone_size: NA
cdr3_nt: TGTGCCAGCAGCCCGACTAGCGGGAGGCCGGGGTTGAAAGAGACCCAGTACTTC
cdr3_aa: CASSPTSGRPGLKETQYF

j_call: TRBJ1-1
v_call: TRBV11-2
d_call: TRBD1
clone_size: few
cdr3_nt: TGTGCCAGCAGCTCCGACAGGGGGCAGGCTTTCTTT
cdr3_aa: CASSSDRGQAFF

j_call: TRBJ1-1
v_call: TRBV27
d_call: NA
clone_size: NA
cdr3_nt: TGTGCCAGCAGTTTCCCGGACTCGTTAACTGAAGCTTTCTTT
cdr3_aa: CASSFPDSLTEAFF

j_call: TRBJ1-5
v_call: TRBV10-1
d_call: NA
clone_size: NA
cdr3_nt: TGCGCCAGCAGTGAGGGCCCGGGGCAGCCCCAGCATTTT
cdr3_aa: CASSEGPGQPQHF

j_call: TRBJ2-3
v_call: TRBV9
d_call: NA
clone_size: NA
cdr3_nt: TGTGCCAGCAGCGTAACCCTAGGCGCAGATACGCAGTATTTT
cdr3_aa: CASSVTLGADTQYF

j_call: TRBJ1-1
v_call: TRBV6-5
d_call: NA
clone_size: NA
cdr3_nt: TGTGCCAGCAGAATCAACAGGAACACTGAAGCTTTCTTT
cdr3_aa: CASRINRNTEAFF

j_call: TRBJ2-1
v_call: TRBV4-2
d_call: TRBD2
clone_size: NA
cdr3_nt: TGTGCCAGCAGCCAAGAGGCGGGGGTCTATGAGCAGTTCTTC
cdr3_aa: CASSQEAGVYEQFF

j_call: TRBJ2-7
v_call: TRBV14
d_call: NA
clone_size: once
cdr3_nt: TGTGCCAGCAGCCTGGGACACCCACCCGAGCAGTACTTC
cdr3_aa: CASSLGHPPEQYF

j_call: TRBJ2-7
v_call: TRBV6-2/TRBV6-3
d_call: TRBD1
clone_size: NA
cdr3_nt: TGTGCCAGCAGTGCCGGACAGGGTCAGATTAACGAGCAGTACTTC
cdr3_aa: CASSAGQGQINEQYF

j_call: TRBJ2-2
v_call: TRBV4-1
d_call: TRBD2
clone_size: NA
cdr3_nt: TGCGCCAGCAGCCAAGATCGACCTGGCTGGACTAGCGGGAGGGTTGGCACCGGGGAGCTGTTTTTT
cdr3_aa: CASSQDRPGWTSGRVGTGELFF

j_call: TRBJ2-7
v_call: TRBV10-1
d_call: TRBD1
clone_size: NA
cdr3_nt: TGCGCCAGCAGTGACGGACAGGGGAGCTCCTACGAGCAGTACTTC
cdr3_aa: CASSDGQGSSYEQYF

j_call: TRBJ2-5
v_call: TRBV3-1/TRBV3-2
d_call: TRBD1
clone_size: NA
cdr3_nt: TGTGCCAGCAGCCAAGCACCCGGGACAGGGAAACCAGAGACCCAGTACTTC
cdr3_aa: CASSQAPGTGKPETQYF

j_call: TRBJ2-2
v_call: TRBV10-1
d_call: NA
clone_size: many
cdr3_nt: TGCGCCAGCAGTGAGTCCTGGCCGGAGACCGGGGAGCTGTTTTTT
cdr3_aa: CASSESWPETGELFF

j_call: TRBJ1-4
v_call: TRBV3-1/TRBV3-2
d_call: NA
clone_size: NA
cdr3_nt: TGTGCCAGCAGCCAAGAGGGGGAAAAACTGTTTTTT
cdr3_aa: CASSQEGEKLFF

j_call: TRBJ2-7
v_call: TRBV4-1
d_call: NA
clone_size: NA
cdr3_nt: TGCGCCAGCAGCCAAGATTACCGGGGTAGCTTCTCCTACGAGCAGTACTTC
cdr3_aa: CASSQDYRGSFSYEQYF

j_call: TRBJ2-7
v_call: TRBV5-1
d_call: TRBD2
clone_size: NA
cdr3_nt: TGCGCCAGCAGCGACATTCCTCCGCGGGGGGCCGCCTACGAGCAGTACTTC
cdr3_aa: CASSDIPPRGAAYEQYF

j_call: TRBJ1-2
v_call: TRBV4-3
d_call: NA
clone_size: NA
cdr3_nt: TGCGCCAGCAGCCAAGACCCTGGGGAAGGGGTCAAGATCGCCTTC
cdr3_aa: CASSQDPGEGVKIAF

j_call: TRBJ2-1
v_call: TRBV30
d_call: NA
clone_size: NA
cdr3_nt: TGTGCCTGGGCGAAATCTGAGCAGTTCTTC
cdr3_aa: CAWAKSEQFF